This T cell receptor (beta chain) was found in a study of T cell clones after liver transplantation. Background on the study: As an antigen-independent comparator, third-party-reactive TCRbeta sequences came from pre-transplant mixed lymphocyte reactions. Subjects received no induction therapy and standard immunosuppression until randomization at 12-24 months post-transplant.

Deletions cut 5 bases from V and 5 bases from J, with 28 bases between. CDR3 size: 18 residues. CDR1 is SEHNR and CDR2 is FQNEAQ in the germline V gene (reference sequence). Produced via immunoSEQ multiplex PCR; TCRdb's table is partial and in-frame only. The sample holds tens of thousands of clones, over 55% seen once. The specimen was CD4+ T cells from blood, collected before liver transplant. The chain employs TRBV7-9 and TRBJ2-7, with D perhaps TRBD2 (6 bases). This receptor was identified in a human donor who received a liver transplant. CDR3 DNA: TGTGCCAGCAGCCAAATGGGTGGAGGGACCCTTACGGGCCACGAGCAGTACTTC. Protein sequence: CASSQMGGGTLTGHEQYF.